The present entry profiles one T cell receptor (beta chain) with its context. Its antigen remains unknown. The CDR3 is 19 amino acids. The V and J ends lost 0 bases and 7 bases respectively, with 25 bases between them. Germline loops: CDR1 MNHEY, CDR2 SVGAGI. These data come from a study of post-analysis software for immune sequencing data. The study's findings and limits: Normalized Chao1 diversity was significantly lower in multiple sclerosis patients than in controls. Relative to controls, patients had about 5 TRBV segments at higher frequency, with TRBV5-6, TRBV5-1 and TRBV20-1 among these.

Presence of unique molecular identifiers characterized the TCR beta cDNA libraries. Once about 0.9 to 11 million T cells were used, a few hundred thousand cDNA molecules resulted. TCRdb passed the PCR reads through MiXCR, listing each CDR3 protein once. The top ten hold 7.6% of the sample, which has 430,000 or so distinct CDR3 sequences, roughly 38% seen once. Input material: blood. The source is a girl aged 2 to 9 with multiple sclerosis. The rearrangement uses TRBV6-5 and TRBJ2-1; D tentatively reads TRBD1 or TRBD2 (5 bases each). CDR3 DNA: TGTGCCAGCAGTTACTCGAAGTTTGGGGCAGCGGTGAGTTTTAATGAGCAGTTCTTC. It is translated as CASSYSKFGAAVSFNEQFF.